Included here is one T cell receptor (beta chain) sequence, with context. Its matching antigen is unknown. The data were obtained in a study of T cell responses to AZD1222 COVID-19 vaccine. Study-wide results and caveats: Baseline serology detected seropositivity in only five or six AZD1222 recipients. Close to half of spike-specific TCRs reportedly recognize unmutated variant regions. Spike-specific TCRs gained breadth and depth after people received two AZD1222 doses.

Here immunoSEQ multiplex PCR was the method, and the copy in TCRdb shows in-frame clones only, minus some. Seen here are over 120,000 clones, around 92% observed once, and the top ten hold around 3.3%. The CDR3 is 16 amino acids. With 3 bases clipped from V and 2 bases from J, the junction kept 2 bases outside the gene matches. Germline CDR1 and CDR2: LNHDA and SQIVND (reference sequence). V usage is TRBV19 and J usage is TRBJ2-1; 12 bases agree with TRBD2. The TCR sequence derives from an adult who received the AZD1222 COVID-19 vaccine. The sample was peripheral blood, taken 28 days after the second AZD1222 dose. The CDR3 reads CASSIRTSGTYNEQFF. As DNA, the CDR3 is TGTGCCAGTAGTATCCGGACTAGCGGGACCTACAATGAGCAGTTCTTC.